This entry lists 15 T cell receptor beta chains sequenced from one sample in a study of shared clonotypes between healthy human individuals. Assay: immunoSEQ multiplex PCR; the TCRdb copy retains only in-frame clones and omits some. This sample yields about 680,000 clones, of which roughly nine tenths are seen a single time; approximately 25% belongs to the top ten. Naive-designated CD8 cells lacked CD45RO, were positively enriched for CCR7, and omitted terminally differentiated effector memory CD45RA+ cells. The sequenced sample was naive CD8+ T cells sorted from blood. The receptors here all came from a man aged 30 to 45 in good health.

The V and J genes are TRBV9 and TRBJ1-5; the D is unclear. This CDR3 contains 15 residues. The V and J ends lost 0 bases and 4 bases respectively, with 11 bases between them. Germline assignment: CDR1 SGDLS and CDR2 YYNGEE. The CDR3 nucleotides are TGTGCCAGCAGCGTAGCGGGCGGAATAAATCAGCCCCAGCATTTT. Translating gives CASSVAGGINQPQHF.

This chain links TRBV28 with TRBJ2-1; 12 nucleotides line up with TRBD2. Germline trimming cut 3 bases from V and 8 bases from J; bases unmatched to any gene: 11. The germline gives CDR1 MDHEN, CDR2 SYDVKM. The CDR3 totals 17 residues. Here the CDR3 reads CASSFSRLAGDIDEQFF. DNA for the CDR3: TGTGCCAGCAGTTTTTCAAGACTAGCGGGAGACATCGATGAGCAGTTCTTC.

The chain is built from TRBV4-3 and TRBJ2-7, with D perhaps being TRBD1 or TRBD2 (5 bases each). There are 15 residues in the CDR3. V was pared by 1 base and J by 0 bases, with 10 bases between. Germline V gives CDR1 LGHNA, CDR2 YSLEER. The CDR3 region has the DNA TGCGCCAGCAGCCAAGGCTGGGGGAGCTCCTACGAGCAGTACTTC. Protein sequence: CASSQGWGSSYEQYF.

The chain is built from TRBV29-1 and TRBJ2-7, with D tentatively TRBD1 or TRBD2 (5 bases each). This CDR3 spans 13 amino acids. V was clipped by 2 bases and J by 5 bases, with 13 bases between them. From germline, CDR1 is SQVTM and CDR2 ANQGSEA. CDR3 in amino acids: CSVEQGEFHEQYF. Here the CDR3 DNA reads TGCAGCGTTGAACAGGGAGAGTTTCACGAGCAGTACTTC.

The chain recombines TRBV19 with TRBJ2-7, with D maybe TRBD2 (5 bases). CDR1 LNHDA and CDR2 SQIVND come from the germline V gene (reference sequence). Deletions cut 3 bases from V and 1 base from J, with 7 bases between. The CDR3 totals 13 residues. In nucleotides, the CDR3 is TGTGCCAGTAGTATGGCGGGTTCCTACGAGCAGTACTTC. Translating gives CASSMAGSYEQYF. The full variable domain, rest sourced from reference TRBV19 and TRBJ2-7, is DGGITQSPKYLFRKEGQNVTLSCEQNLNHDAMYWYRQDPGQGLRLIYYSQIVNDFQKGDIAEGYSVSREKKESFPLTVTSAQKNPTAFYLCASSMAGSYEQYFGPGTRLTVT.

DNA of the CDR3: TGCAGCGTGAACGACTATGCTGAGACCCAGTACTTC. Amino acids: CSVNDYAETQYF. The genes are TRBV29-1 and TRBJ2-5, with D possibly TRBD2 on 5 matching bases. Germline loops: CDR1 SQVTM, CDR2 ANQGSEA. The CDR3 loop spans 12 amino acids. Trimming left V 6 bases short and J 5 bases short, with 13 bases between.

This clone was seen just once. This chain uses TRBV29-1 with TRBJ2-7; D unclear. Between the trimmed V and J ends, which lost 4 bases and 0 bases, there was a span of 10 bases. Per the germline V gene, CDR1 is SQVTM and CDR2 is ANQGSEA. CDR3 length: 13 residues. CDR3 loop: CSVGEGNSYEQYF. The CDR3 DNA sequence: TGCAGCGTTGGAGAAGGAAACTCCTACGAGCAGTACTTC.

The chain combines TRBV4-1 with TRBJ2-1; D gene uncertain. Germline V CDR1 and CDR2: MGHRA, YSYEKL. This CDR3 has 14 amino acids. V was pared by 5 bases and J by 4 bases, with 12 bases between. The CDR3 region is CASSFRTQYNEQFF. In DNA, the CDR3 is TGCGCCAGCAGCTTCCGGACCCAATACAATGAGCAGTTCTTC.

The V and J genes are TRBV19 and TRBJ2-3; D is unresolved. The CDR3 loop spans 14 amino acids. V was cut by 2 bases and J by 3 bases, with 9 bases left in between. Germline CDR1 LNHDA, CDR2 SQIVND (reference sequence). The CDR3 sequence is CASSILGLTDTQYF. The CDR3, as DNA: TGTGCCAGTAGTATACTGGGGTTAACAGATACGCAGTATTTT.

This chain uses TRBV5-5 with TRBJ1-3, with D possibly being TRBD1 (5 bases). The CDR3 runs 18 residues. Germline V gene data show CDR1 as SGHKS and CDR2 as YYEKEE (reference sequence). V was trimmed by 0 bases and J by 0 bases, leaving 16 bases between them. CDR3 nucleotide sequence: TGTGCCAGCAGCTTGGATGGGGGTAACCCGTACTCTGGAAACACCATATATTTT. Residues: CASSLDGGNPYSGNTIYF.

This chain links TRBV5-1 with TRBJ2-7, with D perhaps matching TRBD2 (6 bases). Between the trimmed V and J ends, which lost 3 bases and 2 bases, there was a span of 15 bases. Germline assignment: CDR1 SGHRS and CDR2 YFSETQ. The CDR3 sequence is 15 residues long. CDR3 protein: CASSYPRRGTYEQYF. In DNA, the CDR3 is TGCGCCAGCAGCTACCCCCGACGCGGGACCTACGAGCAGTACTTC.

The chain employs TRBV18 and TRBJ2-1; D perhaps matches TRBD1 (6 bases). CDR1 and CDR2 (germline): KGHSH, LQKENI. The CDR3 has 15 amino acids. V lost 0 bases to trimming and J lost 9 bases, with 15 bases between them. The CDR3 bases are TGTGCCAGCTCACCACCGATATCAGGGGAGAGTGAGCAGTTCTTC. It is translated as CASSPPISGESEQFF.

The CDR3 sequence: CATSERAGVAYNEQFF. Written as DNA, the CDR3 is TGTGCCACCAGTGAGAGAGCGGGAGTGGCCTACAATGAGCAGTTCTTC. This sequence joins TRBV15 and TRBJ2-1, with TRBD2 identical over 8 bases. The trim removed 6 bases at V and 2 bases at J, leaving 9 bases unmatched. Per germline, CDR1 LNHNV and CDR2 YYDKDF (reference sequence). This CDR3 has 16 residues. The full variable domain, completed using reference TRBV15 and TRBJ2-1, is DAMVIQNPRYQVTQFGKPVTLSCSQTLNHNVMYWYQQKSSQAPKLLFHYYDKDFNNEADTPDNFQSRRPNTSFCFLDIRSPGLGDTAMYLCATSERAGVAYNEQFFGPGTRLTVL.

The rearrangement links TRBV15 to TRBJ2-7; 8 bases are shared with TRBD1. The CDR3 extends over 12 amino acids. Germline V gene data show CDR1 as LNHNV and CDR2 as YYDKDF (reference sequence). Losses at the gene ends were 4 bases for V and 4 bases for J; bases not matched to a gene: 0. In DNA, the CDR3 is TGTGCCACCAGCAACAGGGGGTACGAGCAGTACTTC. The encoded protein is CATSNRGYEQYF.

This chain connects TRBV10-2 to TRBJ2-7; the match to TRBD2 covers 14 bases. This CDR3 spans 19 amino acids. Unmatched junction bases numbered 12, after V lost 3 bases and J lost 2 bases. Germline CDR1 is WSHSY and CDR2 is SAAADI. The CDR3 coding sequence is TGCGCCAGCAGTGACTTTTCTGGGACTAGCGGGAGCCCCCCCTACGAGCAGTACTTC. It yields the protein CASSDFSGTSGSPPYEQYF.